This T cell receptor (beta chain) was recovered during a study of T cell responses to AZD1222 COVID-19 vaccine. About the study: Pooled together were second doses at about 4 or about 12 weeks. The study, taken as a whole, reports: There were mostly white British donors and more females than males, and clonal diversity was possibly underestimated. Close to half of all spike-specific TCRs reportedly target regions of the variants that are unmutated.

V was shortened by 6 bases and J by 8 bases, with 19 bases between the two germline ends. Looked up from germline, CDR1 is SQVTM and CDR2 is ANQGSEA. The CDR3 contains 13 residues. Worth noting for this clone: Its target is unknown.

Repertoires were generated with immunoSEQ multiplex PCR, while TCRdb's copy carries only in-frame clones and drops some. This sample yields 150,000 or so clones, of which approximately 94% are seen a single time; about 0.64% belongs to the top ten. The V gene is TRBV29-1, the J gene TRBJ1-2; D gene uncertain. The sequence came from an adult in good health. Sample: peripheral blood, taken on day 0 of AZD1222 vaccination. The CDR3 is CSVRRRTTGGYTF. As DNA, the CDR3 is TGCAGCGTACGCAGGAGGACGACGGGAGGCTACACCTTC. Together with reference TRBV29-1 and TRBJ1-2, the CDR3 gives the full variable domain: SAVISQKPSRDICQRGTSLTIQCQVDSQVTMMFWYRQQPGQSLTLIATANQGSEATYESGFVIDKFPISRPNLTFSTLTVSNMSPEDSSIYLCSVRRRTTGGYTFGSGTRLTVV.